This TCR beta chain was recovered during a study of T cell responses to AZD1222 COVID-19 vaccine. Germline V gives CDR1 SGHRS, CDR2 YFSETQ. V dropped 0 bases and J dropped 1 base, with 12 bases sitting between them. This CDR3 region has 16 residues. The method was immunoSEQ multiplex PCR; TCRdb's version includes in-frame clones alone and lacks a portion of them. Of 95,000 to 150,000 clones in the sample, more than 85% are singletons; the top ten hold more than 9.5%. The chain is built from TRBV5-1 and TRBJ2-3, with D possibly being TRBD1 or TRBD2 (5 bases each). The sequence came from an adult in good health. The sequenced sample was peripheral blood, obtained on day 0 of MenACWY control vaccination. The CDR3 spells CASSLGPGTGTDTQYF. The CDR3 bases are TGCGCCAGCAGCTTGGGTCCCGGGACGGGCACAGATACGCAGTATTTT.